Each of the 14 T cell receptor beta chains below was sequenced from the same sample in a study of control samples from healthy donors and cancer patients. Generated by immunoSEQ multiplex PCR, the TCRdb table keeps only in-frame clones and is missing some. The sample carries about 410,000 clones, approximately 92% recorded once. The sample was PBMCs. These receptors all stem from a man between 35 and 55 years old with head and neck cancer.

This sequence joins TRBV19 and TRBJ1-5; no reliable D call. V was shortened by 3 bases and J by 4 bases, with 16 bases between the two germline ends. This CDR3 region has 16 residues. Germline values: CDR1 LNHDA, CDR2 SQIVND (reference sequence). CDR3 amino acids: CASSMSGLLWNQPQHF. DNA of the CDR3: TGTGCCAGTAGTATGTCCGGGCTCCTGTGGAATCAGCCCCAGCATTTT.

The V gene is TRBV30, the J gene TRBJ2-5; the D is unclear. The CDR3 sequence is 13 residues long. V gave up 0 bases and J gave up 2 bases, with 7 bases separating them. Germline V gene lookup returns CDR1 GTSNPN and CDR2 SVGIG (reference sequence). CDR3 sequence reads: CAWSVLRQETQYF. CDR3 nucleotides: TGTGCCTGGAGTGTACTTCGGCAAGAGACCCAGTACTTC.

This clone was seen more than once but under ten times. The rearrangement links TRBV3-1 (or the pseudogene TRBV3-2) to TRBJ2-1, with D perhaps given as TRBD1 or TRBD2 (6 bases each). Looked up from germline, CDR1 is LGHDT and CDR2 is YNNKEL (reference sequence). The CDR3 runs 17 residues. V lost 4 bases to trimming and J lost 3 bases, with 19 bases between them. The CDR3 nucleotides read TGTGCCAGCAGCCCCCTTTATAGGGGGGAAGTCTACAATGAGCAGTTCTTC. Its translation is CASSPLYRGEVYNEQFF.

The chain carries TRBV28 and TRBJ2-2; D gene uncertain. Germline V gene data show CDR1 as MDHEN and CDR2 as SYDVKM. This CDR3 has 15 amino acids. The ends were cut back, 2 bases at V and 5 bases at J, with 12 bases in the middle. The CDR3 nucleotides read TGTGCCAGCAGTTTAAAGCTGTTTGGTACCGGGGAGCTGTTTTTT. As protein: CASSLKLFGTGELFF.

A single count supports this clone. The chain carries TRBV29-1 and TRBJ1-2, with unresolved D. Germline values: CDR1 SQVTM, CDR2 ANQGSEA. Trimming cost V 3 bases and J 8 bases, with 13 bases left between them. The CDR3 is made up of 12 amino acids. This chain's CDR3 is CSVDWGVRGYTF. The CDR3 DNA is TGCAGCGTTGACTGGGGTGTGCGCGGCTACACCTTC.

The chain employs TRBV10-1 and TRBJ2-3; the D is unclear. Germline assignment: CDR1 WNHNN and CDR2 SYGVQD (reference sequence). This CDR3 has 16 residues. V shed 2 bases and J shed 0 bases, with 12 bases lying between them. The CDR3 DNA reads as TGCGCCAGCAGTGAGCTGGTTGGGGTTAGCACAGATACGCAGTATTTT. Translated, it gives CASSELVGVSTDTQYF.

The chain uses TRBV18 and TRBJ1-1; D is ambiguous. This CDR3 has 13 amino acids. V lost 5 bases and J 11 bases, leaving 18 bases between the germline ends. Germline lookup yields CDR1 KGHSH and CDR2 LQKENI. CDR3 residues: CASSSMTALYAFF. CDR3 nucleotide sequence: TGTGCCAGCTCATCCATGACCGCTCTGTACGCTTTCTTT.

The V and J genes are TRBV10-1 and TRBJ2-3, with TRBD2 identical over 12 bases. V gave up 4 bases and J gave up 2 bases; unmatched junction bases: 4. The V gene's germline CDR1 is WNHNN and CDR2 SYGVQD (reference sequence). CDR3 length: 16 amino acids. CDR3: CASSGTSGGFTDTQYF. CDR3 DNA: TGCGCCAGCAGTGGCACTAGCGGGGGGTTCACAGATACGCAGTATTTT.

This clone is a singleton in its sample. The chain couples TRBV24-1 to TRBJ2-5; D call uncertain. This CDR3 has 15 residues. The V and J ends lost 2 bases and 5 bases respectively, with 14 bases between them. Germline V gene sequence: CDR1 KGHDR, CDR2 SFDVKD. For the CDR3, the DNA is TGTGCCACCAGTGATTCCAGGACCTCTGGGGAGACCCAGTACTTC. It specifies CATSDSRTSGETQYF.

CDR3 protein: CASSYGTRNTEAFF. CDR3 DNA sequence: TGTGCCAGCAGTTACGGGACACGAAACACTGAAGCTTTCTTT. The rearrangement uses TRBV6-5 and TRBJ1-1; D is possibly TRBD1 (6 bases). V lost 2 bases and J 2 bases, leaving 9 bases between the germline ends. Per germline, CDR1 MNHEY and CDR2 SVGAGI. The CDR3 loop spans 14 amino acids.

The chain uses TRBV5-6 and TRBJ1-2; D remains ambiguous. Germline CDR1 reads SGHDT; CDR2 reads YYEEEE. V shed 0 bases and J shed 4 bases, with 10 bases lying between them. The CDR3 totals 14 residues. The CDR3 DNA follows: TGTGCCAGCAGCTTGGGTGGAGGGATCTATGGCTACACCTTC. Its translation is CASSLGGGIYGYTF.

The chain uses TRBV4-2 and TRBJ2-1, with 7 bases that match TRBD1. J lost 4 bases, V lost 1 base, and 10 bases had no gene match. CDR1 is LGHNA, CDR2 YNFKEQ, per germline. The CDR3 is made up of 17 amino acids. The DNA for the CDR3 is TGTGCCAGCAGCCAAGCGGGGAGCCGGACAGGATACAATGAGCAGTTCTTC. It translates to CASSQAGSRTGYNEQFF.

The rearrangement joins TRBV18 to TRBJ2-1; the D gene is possibly TRBD1 (5 bases). CDR3 length: 14 amino acids. Germline assignment: CDR1 KGHSH and CDR2 LQKENI. V lost 3 bases to trimming and J lost 5 bases, with 11 bases between them. CDR3 nucleotide sequence: TGTGCCAGCTCACCCGAAAGGGGCAACAATGAGCAGTTCTTC. It translates to CASSPERGNNEQFF.

The rearrangement uses TRBV12-3 or TRBV12-4 and TRBJ1-1, with no clear D. V gave up 3 bases and J gave up 6 bases, with 8 bases separating them. The CDR3 is 12 amino acids. The CDR3 DNA sequence: TGTGCCAGCAGTTTCACGGGCGCTGAAGCTTTCTTT. Protein product: CASSFTGAEAFF.